This TCR beta chain originates from a study of blood T cell repertoires in COVID-19. This CDR3 contains 15 residues. V shed 6 bases, J shed 2 bases, and the junction held 5 bases outside the gene matches. Germline V CDR1 and CDR2: MNHNY, SVGAGI (reference sequence). TCRdb's table, derived via immunoSEQ multiplex PCR, lists solely in-frame clones and lacks some. Of about 64,000 clones detected, roughly 84% appear once; the ten largest clones hold roughly 5.6%. This clonotype was obtained from a woman aged 60-70 years with acute or convalescent COVID-19. The chain uses TRBV6-6 and TRBJ2-2, with TRBD1 matching 8 bases. The sequenced sample was peripheral blood. The CDR3 bases are TGTGCCAGCAGCCCGACAGGGGATAACACCGGGGAGCTGTTTTTT. Translated, it gives CASSPTGDNTGELFF.